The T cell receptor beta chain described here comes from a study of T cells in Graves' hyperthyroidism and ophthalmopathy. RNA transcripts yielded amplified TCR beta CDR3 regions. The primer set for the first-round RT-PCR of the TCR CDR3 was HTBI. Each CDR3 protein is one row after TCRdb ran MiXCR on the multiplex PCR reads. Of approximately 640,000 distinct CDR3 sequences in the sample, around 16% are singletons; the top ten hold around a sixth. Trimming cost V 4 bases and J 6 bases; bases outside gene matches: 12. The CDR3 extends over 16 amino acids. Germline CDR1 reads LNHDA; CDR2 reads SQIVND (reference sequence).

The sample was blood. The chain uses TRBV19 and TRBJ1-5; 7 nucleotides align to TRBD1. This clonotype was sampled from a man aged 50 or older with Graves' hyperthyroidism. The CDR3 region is CASSTSRQGLGQPQHF. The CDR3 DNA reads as TGTGCCAGTAGTACATCACGACAGGGACTCGGTCAGCCCCAGCATTTT.